This T cell receptor beta chain was documented in a study of T cells in Graves' hyperthyroidism and ophthalmopathy. Researchers amplified the TCR beta CDR3 regions from RNA transcripts. TCR CDR3 regions were first amplified by RT-PCR with HTBI primers. MiXCR was run by TCRdb on the multiplex PCR reads, yielding one entry per CDR3 protein. The sample has under 450,000 distinct CDR3 sequences, approximately 17% seen once; the top ten hold approximately 33%. The diagnoses drew upon clinical symptoms, serum thyroxine and TRAb, thyroid ultrasound and orbital computed tomography. Regarding this clonotype: Its antigen remains unknown.

Study outcomes and limitations: The blood repertoire included most of the expanded thyroid clonotypes above 0.001.

The length of the CDR3 is 15 residues. Germline CDR1 is SNHLY and CDR2 is FYNNEI. The J segment lost 6 bases and the V segment lost 5 bases, leaving 11 bases of the junction unmatched. The chain links TRBV2 to TRBJ2-7, with TRBD1 matching over 9 bases. The sample taken for sequencing was blood. The TCR sequence derives from a woman between 25 and 40 years old with Graves' hyperthyroidism that later progressed to Graves' ophthalmopathy. CDR3 nucleotides: TGTGCCAGCAGTCCTATCCCGGGACAGGGTATCGAGCAGTACTTC. Protein sequence: CASSPIPGQGIEQYF.